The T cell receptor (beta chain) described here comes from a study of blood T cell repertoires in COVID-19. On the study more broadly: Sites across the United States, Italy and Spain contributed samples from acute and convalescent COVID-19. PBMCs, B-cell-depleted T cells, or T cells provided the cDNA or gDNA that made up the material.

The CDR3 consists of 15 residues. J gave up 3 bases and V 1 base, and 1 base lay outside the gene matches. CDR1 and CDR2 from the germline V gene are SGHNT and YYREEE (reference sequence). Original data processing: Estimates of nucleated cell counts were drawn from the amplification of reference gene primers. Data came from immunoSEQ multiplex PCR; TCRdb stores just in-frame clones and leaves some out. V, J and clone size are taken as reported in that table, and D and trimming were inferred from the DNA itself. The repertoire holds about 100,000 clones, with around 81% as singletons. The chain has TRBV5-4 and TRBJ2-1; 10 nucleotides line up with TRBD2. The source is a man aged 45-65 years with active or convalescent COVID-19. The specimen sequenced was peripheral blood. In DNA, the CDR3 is TGTGCCAGCAGCTTGTCTAGCGGGAGCTACAATGAGCAGTTCTTC. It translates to CASSLSSGSYNEQFF.